The clone carrying this T cell receptor beta chain appeared a few times. Its antigen is as yet unknown. The junction departs from germline at one end; a sequencing error may be responsible. There are 15 residues in the CDR3. Germline assignment: CDR1 SSHAT and CDR2 FNYEAQ (reference sequence). Sequencing targeted expressed TCRB transcripts, as all isolated RNA had been reverse transcribed. Mean read depth for naive, central memory and regulatory T cell samples was approximately 3.57 million reads. Sequencing used immunoSEQ multiplex PCR; TCRdb keeps in-frame clones, though not all of them. The sample lists more than 250,000 clones, roughly 21% occurring once. Each of the CD4+ naive, central memory, regulatory and stem cell-like memory populations was sorted via CD45RO/CCR7/CD25/CD127/CD95/CD27. The data were taken from a study of beta chain features in type 1 diabetes. Whole-study context: On cell yields, gender and age, patients and healthy donors were similar.

Study-wide findings and caveats: The VDJ junctions of type 1 diabetes patients carried fewer insertions and more deletions. Type 1 diabetes patients showed a moderate but significant shortening of TCRB CDR3s in all four CD4+ subsets.

This chain connects TRBV7-7 to TRBJ2-5, with D maybe TRBD1 (5 bases). This sequence was found in a woman aged 40 to 50 with type 1 diabetes. What was sequenced was naive CD4+ T cells from blood. The CDR3 region is CASSSYLDIQETQYF. The CDR3 region has the DNA TGTGCTAGCAGCTCCTACCTGGACATTCAAGAGACCCAGTACTTC.